Sequencing of this T cell receptor beta chain was carried out in a study of cytomegalovirus exposure and HLA in healthy donors. PCR used 60 Vbeta primers and 13 Jbeta primers. Using immunoSEQ multiplex PCR, the repertoire was profiled, and TCRdb retains in-frame clones only, with some absent. Among about 210,000 clones, about 77% were seen once, and the ten largest hold approximately 0.47%. Per germline, CDR1 LNHDA and CDR2 SQIVND (reference sequence). The CDR3 is 15 residues long. Unmatched junction bases numbered 8, after V lost 4 bases and J lost 5 bases. Only a few counts were recorded for this clone.

The sample was PBMCs. The sequence was obtained from a boy between 5 and 17 years old in good health and CMV-seronegative. The J gene is TRBJ1-1, the V gene TRBV19, with 9 bases identical to TRBD1. CDR3 sequence reads: CASSRGQGLRTEAFF. In DNA, the CDR3 is TGTGCCAGTAGTAGGGGACAGGGACTACGGACTGAAGCTTTCTTT.